The 21 T cell receptor beta chains presented below share a single source sample, sequenced in a study of blood T cells in healthy people across ages. For the second PCR, which ran for about 7 to 12 cycles, a sample-barcoded 5' primer and a J-beta primer mix were used. MiXCR, applied by TCRdb to the 5' RACE reads, yields one record per CDR3 protein. This repertoire shows fewer than 1,200,000 distinct CDR3 sequences, about 23% found once; its top ten account for about 0.8%. The same specimen was also included in a second study, on T cells of mothers and their children.

Sequenced sample: blood. The receptor source for this set is a girl aged 2 to 10 in good health.

This sequence joins TRBV6-5 and TRBJ2-3, with TRBD2 as a possible D gene (6 bases). The CDR3 is 15 amino acids. The germline CDR1 and CDR2 sequences are MNHEY and SVGAGI. The germline V and J ends were trimmed by 3 bases and 2 bases, with 12 bases remaining between them. CDR3 region: CASSYVRGYTDTQYF. The CDR3 DNA is TGTGCCAGCAGTTATGTGCGGGGTTACACAGATACGCAGTATTTT.

The chain couples TRBV7-2 to TRBJ2-7; D is uncertain. The germline V gene encodes CDR1 SGHTA and CDR2 FQGNSA. Trimming removed 0 bases from V and 2 bases from J, with 8 bases in between. The CDR3 length is 14 residues. The CDR3 loop is CASSLAIQTYEQYF. CDR3 bases: TGTGCCAGCAGCTTAGCTATTCAGACCTACGAGCAGTACTTC.

This clonotype was detected a few times. This rearrangement joins TRBV5-1 to TRBJ2-1; D might be TRBD1 (5 bases). CDR3 size: 15 residues. Germline lookup yields CDR1 SGHRS and CDR2 YFSETQ. Trimming took off 0 bases at V and 4 bases at J, with 11 bases between the two ends. Here the CDR3 reads CASSLVGRTYNEQFF. DNA of the CDR3: TGCGCCAGCAGCTTGGTTGGCAGGACATACAATGAGCAGTTCTTC.

This chain uses TRBV13 with TRBJ1-2; no definite D call. There are 14 residues in the CDR3. V lost 7 bases and J 6 bases, leaving 18 bases between the germline ends. CDR1 is PRHDT, CDR2 FYEKMQ, per germline (reference sequence). CDR3 DNA sequence: TGTGCCAGCAACTCCGGCGGCCGGCTGGATGGCTACACCTTC. This encodes CASNSGGRLDGYTF.

This clonotype was picked up a small number of times. The J gene is TRBJ1-2, the V gene TRBV3-1; possible D gene TRBD1, 5 bases. CDR3 size: 14 residues. Trimming stripped 2 bases from V and 5 bases from J, with 12 bases between. Germline CDR1 LGHDT, CDR2 YNNKEL (reference sequence). CDR3 residues: CASSQTGSLYGYTF. As DNA, the CDR3 is TGTGCCAGCAGCCAAACAGGTAGCCTTTATGGCTACACCTTC.

This chain links TRBV20-1 with TRBJ1-2, with a weak D call TRBD1 (6 bases). The CDR3 extends over 15 amino acids. The V end lost 0 bases, the J end lost 7 bases, and 18 bases lay between the germline ends. In germline, CDR1 is DFQATT, CDR2 SNEGSKA (reference sequence). The CDR3: CSARDSPGEDCGYTF. The CDR3 nucleotides read TGCAGTGCTAGAGATTCCCCAGGGGAGGACTGTGGCTACACCTTC.

The chain links TRBV5-1 to TRBJ2-2, with TRBD2 identical over 10 bases. This CDR3 spans 18 amino acids. V was clipped by 4 bases and J by 4 bases; unmatched bases: 13. CDR1 SGHRS and CDR2 YFSETQ come from the germline V gene. The CDR3 region has the DNA TGCGCCAGCAGCAGCCGACTAGCGGGTTCTTTCGGCACCGGGGAGCTGTTTTTT. The encoded protein is CASSSRLAGSFGTGELFF.

This clonotype was found a few times. CDR3 nucleotide sequence: TGTGCCAGCAGCGCAACAGATGGCTACACCTTC. The encoded protein is CASSATDGYTF. The chain recombines TRBV9 with TRBJ1-2; D gene unclear. The CDR3 runs to 11 residues. V lost 3 bases and J 6 bases, leaving 6 bases between the germline ends. The germline gives CDR1 SGDLS, CDR2 YYNGEE.

A few counts support this clonotype. This rearrangement joins TRBV29-1 to TRBJ1-1, with a possible D match to TRBD1 (5 bases). Germline values: CDR1 SQVTM, CDR2 ANQGSEA. V was pared by 6 bases and J by 0 bases, with 11 bases between. CDR3 length: 13 amino acids. CDR3 loop: CSVLTAMNTEAFF. As DNA, the CDR3 is TGCAGCGTCCTGACAGCCATGAACACTGAAGCTTTCTTT.

Notes on this clonotype: One junction end disagrees with the germline gene, perhaps due to a read error. The DNA for the CDR3 is TGTGCCGGCAGCTCCGGAGATCTCAACTATGGCTACACCTTC. This sequence encodes CAGSSGDLNYGYTF. The chain links TRBV11-2 to TRBJ1-2; D remains ambiguous. The CDR3 has 14 residues. CDR1 SGHAT and CDR2 FQNNGV come from the germline V gene.

The chain employs TRBV29-1 and TRBJ2-1; TRBD2 matches 12 bases. From germline, CDR1 is SQVTM and CDR2 ANQGSEA. Unmatched junction bases numbered 20, after V lost 0 bases and J lost 8 bases. The length of the CDR3 is 20 residues. CDR3: CSVEDPLKLAGGSNIYEQFF. The DNA of the CDR3 is TGCAGCGTTGAAGATCCCCTAAAACTAGCGGGAGGATCTAATATCTATGAGCAGTTCTTC.

The J gene is TRBJ2-7, the V gene TRBV29-1, with a weak D call TRBD1 (6 bases). The CDR3 runs to 15 residues. With 3 bases removed from V and 6 bases from J, the gap between germline ends came to 21 bases. The germline gives CDR1 SQVTM, CDR2 ANQGSEA. The CDR3 DNA follows: TGCAGCGTTGAGCATGAGGGGACACGGCAGTTCGAGCAGTACTTC. Protein: CSVEHEGTRQFEQYF.

The chain carries TRBV12-3 or TRBV12-4 and TRBJ2-6; 14 bases fit TRBD2. The length of the CDR3 is 18 residues. V lost 5 bases, J lost 2 bases, and 5 bases stayed unmatched. DNA for the CDR3: TGTGCCAGCAGTGTAGGACTAGCGGGAGGCCCTGGGGCCAACGTCCTGACTTTC. It translates to CASSVGLAGGPGANVLTF.

This clonotype was counted between two and nine times. One end of the junction is discordant with germline, which a read error may explain. This rearrangement joins TRBV7-2 to TRBJ2-1; D possibly corresponds to TRBD1 (5 bases). The end of the DNA is better explained by TRBJ2-5, so the J call may be wrong. Germline V lookup: CDR1 SGHTA, CDR2 FQGNSA. The CDR3 runs 13 residues. CDR3 region: CASTLYRSETQYF. The CDR3 DNA reads as TGTGCCAGCACCTTATACAGGAGCGAGACCCAGTACTTC.

This clonotype was counted only a few times. CDR3 region: CSASGGGPSYNEQFF. In nucleotides, the CDR3 is TGCAGTGCTAGCGGTGGGGGGCCCTCCTACAATGAGCAGTTCTTC. J is TRBJ2-1 and V is TRBV20-1; D might be TRBD1 or TRBD2, each matching 6 bases. The CDR3 has 15 amino acids. Germline V CDR1 and CDR2: DFQATT, SNEGSKA (reference sequence). The germline V and J ends were trimmed by 3 bases and 0 bases, with 12 bases remaining between them.

The CDR3 sequence is CASSDVGQGNTIYF. CDR3 coding DNA: TGTGCCAGCTCCGATGTGGGTCAAGGAAACACCATATATTTT. This chain joins TRBV18 and TRBJ1-3; D unclear. The CDR3 totals 14 residues. V lost 6 bases, J lost 4 bases, and 13 bases lay in between. Germline V gene sequence: CDR1 KGHSH, CDR2 LQKENI.

This clonotype was observed once. The V and J genes are TRBV25-1 and TRBJ2-5; 10 bases match TRBD1. The J call may be faulty, since TRBJ2-1 better matches the DNA end. In germline, CDR1 is MGHDK, CDR2 SYGVNS. The CDR3 sequence is 13 residues long. The CDR3 coding sequence is TGTGCCAGCGCGGACAGGGGGAAGGATGAGCAGTTCTTC. Residues: CASADRGKDEQFF.

This clonotype has only a few counts. This chain links TRBV29-1 with TRBJ2-5; D is undetermined. Per germline, CDR1 SQVTM and CDR2 ANQGSEA. The CDR3 extends over 14 amino acids. V lost 1 base, J lost 3 bases, and 12 bases lay in between. The CDR3 is CSVEGSDFKETQYF. As DNA, the CDR3 is TGCAGCGTTGAAGGTAGTGACTTTAAAGAGACCCAGTACTTC.

The chain employs TRBV5-1 and TRBJ1-2; a weak D match, TRBD1 (6 bases). The CDR3 has 14 amino acids. Germline-derived CDR1 and CDR2 are SGHRS and YFSETQ. With 0 bases removed from V and 5 bases from J, the gap between germline ends came to 11 bases. The CDR3 sequence is CASSLAGTKYGYTF. CDR3 DNA sequence: TGCGCCAGCAGCTTGGCCGGGACAAAATATGGCTACACCTTC.

This chain connects TRBV7-9 to TRBJ1-1; tentatively, D is TRBD1 (6 bases). This CDR3 is built from 14 residues. The germline V gene has CDR1 SEHNR and CDR2 FQNEAQ (reference sequence). The germline V and J ends were trimmed by 4 bases and 1 base, with 10 bases remaining between them. CDR3 residues: CASSSWGQNTEAFF. DNA for the CDR3: TGTGCCAGCAGCTCCTGGGGACAGAACACTGAAGCTTTCTTT.

The chain combines TRBV7-9 with TRBJ2-4, with 7 bases aligning to TRBD2. The V segment lost 5 bases and the J segment 2 bases; nucleotides outside the gene matches: 6. Germline CDR1 reads SEHNR; CDR2 reads FQNEAQ (reference sequence). The CDR3 length is 15 residues. In DNA form, the CDR3 reads TGTGCCAGCAGCACCGGGGGGAGACCCAAAAACATTCAGTACTTC. Protein: CASSTGGRPKNIQYF.